One and the same sample provided the 4 T cell receptor beta chains below, sequenced in a study of T cell changes during pregnancy in multiple sclerosis. The table came from immunoSEQ multiplex PCR; TCRdb's copy has only in-frame clones and leaves some out. The sample lists about 68,000 clones; around nine tenths were seen once. This material consisted of peripheral blood, taken in the third trimester of pregnancy. These receptors were obtained from a female donor with multiple sclerosis, enrolled in a pregnancy study.

CDR3 amino acids: CASSLVAGGPYNEQFF. CDR3 DNA sequence: TGTGCCAGCAGCTTAGTAGCGGGGGGGCCCTACAATGAGCAGTTCTTC. V usage is TRBV13 and J usage is TRBJ2-1; 11 bases match TRBD2. The CDR3 covers 16 residues. Germline V gene sequence: CDR1 PRHDT, CDR2 FYEKMQ (reference sequence). V gave up 1 base and J gave up 2 bases; unmatched junction bases: 1.

This clone occurred once. V usage is TRBV6-5 and J usage is TRBJ2-7, with D perhaps matching TRBD1 (6 bases). Trimming left V 0 bases short and J 0 bases short, with 12 bases between. The germline V gene encodes CDR1 MNHEY and CDR2 SVGAGI. The CDR3 contains 16 residues. The CDR3 sequence is CASSYSLDSSSYEQYF. In nucleotides, the CDR3 is TGTGCCAGCAGTTACTCGTTGGACAGTAGCTCCTACGAGCAGTACTTC.

V gene TRBV5-1 combines with J gene TRBJ1-4; 9 bases are shared with TRBD1. V shed 4 bases and J 8 bases; nucleotides not matched to a gene: 12. This CDR3 is built from 16 residues. Germline CDR1 and CDR2: SGHRS and YFSETQ. CDR3: CASSAGQGLIGEKLFF. For the CDR3, the DNA is TGCGCCAGCAGCGCAGGACAGGGGTTAATCGGAGAAAAACTGTTTTTT.

V gene TRBV5-4 combines with J gene TRBJ2-2; 11 bases fit TRBD2. Germline CDR1 reads SGHNT; CDR2 reads YYREEE (reference sequence). The CDR3 is 17 residues long. Trimming removed 1 base from V and 5 bases from J; junction bases left unmatched: 7. CDR3 residues: CASSLQLAGAWTGELFF. CDR3 nucleotides: TGTGCCAGCAGCTTGCAACTAGCGGGAGCGTGGACCGGGGAGCTGTTTTTT.